This T cell receptor (beta chain) was sequenced during a study of chemoradiotherapy in HPV16-positive cancers. Looking at the study overall: Functional T-cell assays on two HPV16-positive patients' cells defined candidate HPV-specific clones and common TCR motifs. Whole-study findings and limits: Better recurrence-free survival went with HPV-responsive T-cell expansion in HPV16-positive patients. Only a couple of HPV16-positive patients supplied the functional HPV-specificity definition. Candidate HPV-specific clones and E7-related TCR motifs grew in tumor during treatment.

This CDR3 has 15 residues. V lost 4 bases and J lost 3, with 15 bases in between. CDR1 and CDR2 from the germline V gene are LNHDA and SQIVND (reference sequence). The method was immunoSEQ multiplex PCR; TCRdb's version includes in-frame clones alone and lacks a portion of them. The sample lists about 3,600 clones; about 94% were seen once. A word on this clone: Antigen specificity is unknown.

This clonotype was obtained from a human donor with HPV-associated anogenital cancer. The chain has TRBV19 and TRBJ2-5; D remains unclear. This sample was gathered from a patient who underwent chemoradiotherapy. The CDR3 spells CASSSRRDDKETQYF. CDR3 in DNA: TGTGCCAGTAGTAGCCGACGCGATGATAAAGAGACCCAGTACTTC.